This T cell receptor beta chain was identified in a study of T-cell memory formation after mild COVID-19. Study at large: The TCR clusters were mostly specific to one donor.

Concerning this clonotype itself: Its antigen remains unidentified.

Germline V gives CDR1 MNHEY, CDR2 SVGAGI. Between the trimmed V and J ends, which lost 1 base and 4 bases, there was a span of 13 bases. There are 15 residues in the CDR3. Overall study findings and caveats: Clones which contracted sat mainly in CM and EM if CD4+, and in EMRA if CD8+.

TCRdb re-called the 5' RACE reads through MiXCR, storing one row per CDR3 protein. Among some 450,000 distinct CDR3 sequences, around 19% were seen once, and the ten largest hold approximately 8.1%. This TCR was sampled from an adult woman who had mild COVID-19 (a few samples of this study predate the infection). Cell type and time point are not known. The V gene is TRBV6-5, the J gene TRBJ2-5, with unresolved D. Input material: PBMCs or a T cell subset sorted from them (not recorded which). DNA of the CDR3: TGTGCCAGCAGTTACTACCCACGGCGTGGAGAGACCCAGTACTTC. It encodes CASSYYPRRGETQYF.